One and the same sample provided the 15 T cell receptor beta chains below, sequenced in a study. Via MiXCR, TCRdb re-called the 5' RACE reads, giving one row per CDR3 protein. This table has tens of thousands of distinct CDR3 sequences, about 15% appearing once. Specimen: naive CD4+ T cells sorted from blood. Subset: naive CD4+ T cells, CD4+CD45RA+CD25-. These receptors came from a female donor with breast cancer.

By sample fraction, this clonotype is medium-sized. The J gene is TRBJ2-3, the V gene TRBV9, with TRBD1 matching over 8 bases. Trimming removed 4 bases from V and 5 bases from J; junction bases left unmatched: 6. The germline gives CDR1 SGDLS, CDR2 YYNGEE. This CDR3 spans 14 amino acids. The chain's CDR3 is CASSPGQGLDTQYF. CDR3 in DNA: TGTGCCAGCAGCCCAGGACAGGGACTAGATACGCAGTATTTT.

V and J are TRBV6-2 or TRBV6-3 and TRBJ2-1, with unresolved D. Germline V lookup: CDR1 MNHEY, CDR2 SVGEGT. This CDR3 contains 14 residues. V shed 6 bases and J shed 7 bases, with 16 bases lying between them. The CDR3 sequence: CASSPSSRLNEQFF. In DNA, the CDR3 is TGTGCCAGCAGCCCTTCCTCCAGGTTGAATGAGCAGTTCTTC.

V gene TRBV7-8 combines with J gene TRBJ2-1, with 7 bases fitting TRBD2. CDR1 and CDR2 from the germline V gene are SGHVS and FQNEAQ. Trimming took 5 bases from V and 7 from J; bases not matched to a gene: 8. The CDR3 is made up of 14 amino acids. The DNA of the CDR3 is TGTGCCAGCAGCCTCGACCCCGGGAGGAATGAGCAGTTCTTC. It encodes CASSLDPGRNEQFF.

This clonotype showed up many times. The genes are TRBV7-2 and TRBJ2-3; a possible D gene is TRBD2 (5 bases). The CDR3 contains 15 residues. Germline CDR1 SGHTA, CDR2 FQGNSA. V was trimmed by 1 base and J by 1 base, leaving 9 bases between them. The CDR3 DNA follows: TGTGCCAGCAGCTTAGACGGGCGGGGCACAGATACGCAGTATTTT. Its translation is CASSLDGRGTDTQYF.

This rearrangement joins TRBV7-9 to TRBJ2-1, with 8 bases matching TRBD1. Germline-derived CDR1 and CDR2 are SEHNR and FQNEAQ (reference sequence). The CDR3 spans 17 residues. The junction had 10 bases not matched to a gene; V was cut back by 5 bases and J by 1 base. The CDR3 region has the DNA TGTGCCAGCAGCCTAACCCCAGGGGGCTGGTCCTACAATGAGCAGTTCTTC. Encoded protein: CASSLTPGGWSYNEQFF.

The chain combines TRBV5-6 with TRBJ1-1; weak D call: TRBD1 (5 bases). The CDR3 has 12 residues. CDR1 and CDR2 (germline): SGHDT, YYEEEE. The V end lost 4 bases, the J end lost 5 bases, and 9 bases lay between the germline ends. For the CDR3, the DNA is TGTGCCAGCAGCAGGGGTCGGACTGAAGCTTTCTTT. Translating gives CASSRGRTEAFF.

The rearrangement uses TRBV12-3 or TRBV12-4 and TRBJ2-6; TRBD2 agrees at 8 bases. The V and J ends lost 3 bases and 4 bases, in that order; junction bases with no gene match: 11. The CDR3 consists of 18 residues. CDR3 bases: TGTGCCAGCAGTTTTTCCCCGGGGGGGCTTATGGGGGCCAACGTCCTGACTTTC. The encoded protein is CASSFSPGGLMGANVLTF.

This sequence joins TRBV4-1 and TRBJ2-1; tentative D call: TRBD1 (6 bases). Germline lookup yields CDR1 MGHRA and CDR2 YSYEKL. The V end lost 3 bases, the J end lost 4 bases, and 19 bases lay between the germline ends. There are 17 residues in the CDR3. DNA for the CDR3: TGCGCCAGCAGCCACCTGGGACACGGAACTCTATACAATGAGCAGTTCTTC. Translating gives CASSHLGHGTLYNEQFF.

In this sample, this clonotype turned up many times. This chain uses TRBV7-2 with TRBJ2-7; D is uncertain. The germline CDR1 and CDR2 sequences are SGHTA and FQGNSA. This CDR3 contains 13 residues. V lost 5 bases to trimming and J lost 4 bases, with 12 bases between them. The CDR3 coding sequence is TGTGCCAGCAGCCCCCTTCGCCAGTACGAGCAGTACTTC. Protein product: CASSPLRQYEQYF.

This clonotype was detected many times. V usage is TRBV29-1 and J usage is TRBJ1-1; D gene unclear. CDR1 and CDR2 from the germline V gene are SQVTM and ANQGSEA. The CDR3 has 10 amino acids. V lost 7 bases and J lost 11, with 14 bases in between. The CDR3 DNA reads TGCAGCGCTAGTGTTGTTCGGGCTTTCTTT. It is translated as CSASVVRAFF.

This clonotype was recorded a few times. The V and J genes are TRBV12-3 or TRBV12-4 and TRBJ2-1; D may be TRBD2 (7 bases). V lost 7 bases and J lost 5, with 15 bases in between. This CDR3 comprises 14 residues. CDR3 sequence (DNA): TGTGCCAGCAATATCGGGGGGCCCCACAATGAGCAGTTCTTC. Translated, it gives CASNIGGPHNEQFF.

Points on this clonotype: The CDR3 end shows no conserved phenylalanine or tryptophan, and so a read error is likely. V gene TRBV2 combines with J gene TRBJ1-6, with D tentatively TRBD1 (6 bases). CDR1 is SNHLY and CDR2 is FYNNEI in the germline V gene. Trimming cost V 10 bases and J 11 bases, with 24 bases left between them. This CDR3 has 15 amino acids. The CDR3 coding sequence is TGTGCCAACAAGGTGTCGAAGGGGGTTAACGCACCCCTCCACTCT. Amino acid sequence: CANKVSKGVNAPLHS.

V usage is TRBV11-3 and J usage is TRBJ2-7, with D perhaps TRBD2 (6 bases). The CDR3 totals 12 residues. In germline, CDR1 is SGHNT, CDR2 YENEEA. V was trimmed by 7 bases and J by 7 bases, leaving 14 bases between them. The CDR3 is CASNLLSGEQYF. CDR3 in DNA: TGTGCCAGCAACCTACTTAGCGGAGAGCAGTACTTC.

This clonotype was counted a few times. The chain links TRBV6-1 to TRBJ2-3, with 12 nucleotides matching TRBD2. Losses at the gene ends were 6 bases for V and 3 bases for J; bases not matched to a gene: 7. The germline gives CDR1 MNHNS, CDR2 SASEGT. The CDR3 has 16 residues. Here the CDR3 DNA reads TGTGCCAGCAGGGAACTAGCGGGAGGAGGAACAGATACGCAGTATTTT. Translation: CASRELAGGGTDTQYF.

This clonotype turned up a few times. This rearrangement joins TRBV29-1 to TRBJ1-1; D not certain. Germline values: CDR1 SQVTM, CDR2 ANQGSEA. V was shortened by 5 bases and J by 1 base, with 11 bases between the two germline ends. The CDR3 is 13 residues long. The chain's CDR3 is CSVLVQWNTEAFF. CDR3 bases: TGCAGCGTTTTGGTACAGTGGAACACTGAAGCTTTCTTT.